The rows below give T cell receptor beta chains drawn from one sample of a study of blood T cells in healthy people across ages. TCRdb itself ran the 5' RACE reads through MiXCR, one entry per CDR3 protein. The table has some 900,000 distinct CDR3 sequences, under 30% seen once. The sequencing input was blood. These receptors were taken from a woman over 75 in good health. CDR3s include the opening cysteine and the closing phenylalanine or tryptophan. A D gene is named only where the DNA matches it firmly. Rows give clone size only sometimes, using once, few, many, or a class for an expanded clone.

CASSQVAGSYNEQFF | TGTGCCAGCAGCCAAGTAGCCGGGTCCTACAATGAGCAGTTCTTC | TRBV14 | many | TRBJ2-1 | NA
CASSQEPGQSSYNEQFF | TGCGCCAGCAGCCAAGAACCGGGACAGAGCTCCTACAATGAGCAGTTCTTC | TRBV4-1 | NA | TRBJ2-1 | TRBD1
CASSPGTASLNYEQYF | TGCGCCAGCAGTCCCGGGACAGCCTCCCTTAACTACGAGCAGTACTTC | TRBV5-1 | NA | TRBJ2-7 | TRBD1
CASRAPGQFNGYTF | TGTGCCAGCAGGGCCCCTGGACAGTTTAATGGCTACACCTTC | TRBV6-5 | many | TRBJ1-2 | NA
CASSKEGQGGYEQFF | TGTGCCAGCAGCAAGGAGGGACAGGGGGGCTATGAGCAGTTCTTC | TRBV21-1 | NA | TRBJ2-1 | NA
CVWSVLKGTRRKSETQYF | TGTGTCTGGAGTGTACTGAAAGGGACACGCCGAAAGTCGGAGACCCAGTACTTC | TRBV30 | NA | TRBJ2-5 | NA
CASSLLTGIDERQYF | TGTGCCAGCAGCTTACTAACAGGGATCGATGAGAGGCAGTACTTC | TRBV5-4 | few | TRBJ2-4 | NA
CASSLSGHEAFF | TGCGCCAGCAGCTTGTCAGGTCATGAAGCTTTCTTT | TRBV5-1 | NA | TRBJ1-1 | NA
CASSSRDINNSPLHF | TGTGCCAGCAGCTCCCGGGACATAAATAATTCACCCCTCCACTTT | TRBV7-2 | many | TRBJ1-6 | NA
CASSQSRGPAYNEQFF | TGTGCCAGCAGCCAATCGCGGGGGCCCGCCTACAATGAGCAGTTCTTC | TRBV7-9 | many | TRBJ2-1 | NA
CASSPRTGLASYGYTF | TGTGCCAGCAGCCCTAGAACAGGGTTGGCGAGCTATGGCTACACCTTC | TRBV7-2 | few | TRBJ1-2 | NA
CSATGLINTGELFF | TGCAGCGCAACCGGACTGATTAACACCGGGGAGCTGTTTTTT | TRBV29-1 | NA | TRBJ2-2 | NA
CASSPDGGTEAFF | TGTGCCAGCAGTCCTGACGGGGGAACTGAAGCTTTCTTT | TRBV2 | NA | TRBJ1-1 | NA
CASSLDVFPYNEQFF | TGTGCCAGCAGCTTAGATGTTTTTCCCTACAATGAGCAGTTCTTC | TRBV7-9 | NA | TRBJ2-1 | NA
CASSPSGAETQYF | TGTGCCAGCTCACCCTCGGGGGCGGAGACCCAGTACTTC | TRBV18 | many | TRBJ2-5 | NA
CASILGTSSGTNVRTF | TGTGCCAGCATCCTAGGGACTAGCTCTGGGACCAACGTCCGGACTTTC | TRBV6-2/TRBV6-3 | NA | TRBJ2-6 | TRBD2
CAGSSGGVAEKLFF | TGTGCCGGCAGTTCAGGAGGGGTTGCTGAAAAACTGTTTTTT | TRBV6-1 | NA | TRBJ1-4 | NA
CASSPPADRVPYNEQFF | TGTGCCAGCAGTCCCCCGGCGGACAGGGTTCCCTACAATGAGCAGTTCTTC | TRBV27 | many | TRBJ2-1 | TRBD1
CSARSPGHSTDTQYF | TGCAGTGCTAGATCACCGGGACATTCAACAGATACGCAGTATTTT | TRBV20-1 | NA | TRBJ2-3 | NA
CASNGQGDSPLHF | TGTGCCAGCAACGGACAAGGGGATTCACCCCTCCACTTT | TRBV12-3/TRBV12-4 | many | TRBJ1-6 | NA
CSDGPGQQGTQYF | TGCAGTGATGGTCCGGGACAACAAGGGACCCAGTACTTC | TRBV20-1 | NA | TRBJ2-5 | NA
CASSVDPGSGNTIYF | TGTGCCAGCAGCGTAGATCCGGGGTCCGGAAACACCATATATTTT | TRBV9 | few | TRBJ1-3 | NA
CASSLRAGNGGYTF | TGTGCCAGCAGTTTAAGGGCAGGGAACGGTGGCTACACCTTC | TRBV12-3/TRBV12-4 | many | TRBJ1-2 | NA
CASSHRARGGPTDTQYF | TGTGCCAGCAGCCACAGAGCGCGCGGGGGGCCGACAGATACGCAGTATTTT | TRBV4-2 | NA | TRBJ2-3 | TRBD2
CSAREPTSRHNEQFF | TGCAGTGCTAGAGAACCGACAAGCCGGCACAATGAGCAGTTCTTC | TRBV20-1 | many | TRBJ2-1 | NA
CSARPSGGLLQKETQYF | TGCAGTGCTAGACCTAGCGGGGGTCTCCTACAGAAAGAGACCCAGTACTTC | TRBV20-1 | many | TRBJ2-5 | TRBD2
CASSQDRRFYGYTF | TGTGCCAGCAGCCAAGATAGACGATTCTATGGCTACACCTTC | TRBV4-2 | many | TRBJ1-2 | NA
CASRNRRGRWEQYF | TGTGCCAGCAGAAACCGTCGGGGGCGCTGGGAGCAGTACTTC | TRBV6-4 | many | TRBJ2-4 | NA
CASRPGTGSYNEQYF | TGCGCCAGCAGACCCGGGACAGGGTCCTACAATGAGCAGTACTTC | TRBV5-1 | NA | TRBJ2-7 | TRBD1
CASSYRTEAYGYTF | TGTGCCAGCAGTTATCGGACAGAAGCCTATGGCTACACCTTC | TRBV6-2/TRBV6-3 | NA | TRBJ1-2 | NA